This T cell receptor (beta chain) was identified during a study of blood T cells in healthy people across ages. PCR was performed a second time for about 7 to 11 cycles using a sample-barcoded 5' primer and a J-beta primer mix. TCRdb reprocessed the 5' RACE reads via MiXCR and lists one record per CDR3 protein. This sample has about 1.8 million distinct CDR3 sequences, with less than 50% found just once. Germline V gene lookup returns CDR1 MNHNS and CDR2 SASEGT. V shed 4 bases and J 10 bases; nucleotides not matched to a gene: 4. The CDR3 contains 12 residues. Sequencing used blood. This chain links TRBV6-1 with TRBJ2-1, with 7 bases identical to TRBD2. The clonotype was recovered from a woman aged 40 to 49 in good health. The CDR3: CASSVHGGEQFF. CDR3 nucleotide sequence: TGTGCCAGCAGTGTTCACGGGGGGGAGCAGTTCTTC.